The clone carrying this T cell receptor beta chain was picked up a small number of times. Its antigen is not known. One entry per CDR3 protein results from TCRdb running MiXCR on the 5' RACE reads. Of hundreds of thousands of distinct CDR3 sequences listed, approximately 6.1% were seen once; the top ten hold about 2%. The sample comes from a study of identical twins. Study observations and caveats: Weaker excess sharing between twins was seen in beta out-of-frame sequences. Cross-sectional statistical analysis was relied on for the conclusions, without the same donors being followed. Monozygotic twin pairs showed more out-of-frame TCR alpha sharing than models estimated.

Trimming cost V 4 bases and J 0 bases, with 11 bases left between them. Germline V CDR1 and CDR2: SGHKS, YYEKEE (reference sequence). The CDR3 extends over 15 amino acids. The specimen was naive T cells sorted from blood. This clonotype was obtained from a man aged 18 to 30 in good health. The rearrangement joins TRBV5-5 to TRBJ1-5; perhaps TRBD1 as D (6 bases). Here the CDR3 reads CASSQHRDSNQPQHF. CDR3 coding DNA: TGTGCCAGCAGCCAACACAGGGATAGCAATCAGCCCCAGCATTTT.